This TCR beta chain was recovered during a study of blood T cell repertoires in COVID-19. Study-level information: Collection of acute and convalescent COVID-19 samples took place in the United States, Italy and Spain. From T cells, B-cell-depleted T cells, or PBMCs came the material, which was cDNA or gDNA.

Per the original data handling: The authors estimated nucleated cell counts from reference gene primer amplification. Clones were read by immunoSEQ multiplex PCR, and TCRdb kept only the in-frame ones, dropping some. V, J and clone size reflect that table, while D and trimming were determined from the DNA. The table records some 91,000 clones, around four fifths of them present only once. The CDR3 covers 14 residues. From germline, CDR1 is SGHRS and CDR2 YFSETQ. Trimming shortened V by 0 bases and J by 5 bases, and 6 bases separated the two germline ends. The chain has TRBV5-1 and TRBJ1-6; a weak D match, TRBD1 (6 bases). Material for sequencing was peripheral blood. The clonotype comes from a human donor in a cohort sampled during active COVID-19. The CDR3 spells CASSLGTDNSPLHF. Here the CDR3 DNA reads TGCGCCAGCAGCTTGGGGACAGATAATTCACCCCTCCACTTT. Together with reference TRBV5-1 and TRBJ1-6, the CDR3 gives the full variable domain: KAGVTQTPRYLIKTRGQQVTLSCSPISGHRSVSWYQQTPGQGLQFLFEYFSETQRNKGNFPGRFSGRQFSNSRSEMNVSTLELGDSALYLCASSLGTDNSPLHFGNGTRLTVT.